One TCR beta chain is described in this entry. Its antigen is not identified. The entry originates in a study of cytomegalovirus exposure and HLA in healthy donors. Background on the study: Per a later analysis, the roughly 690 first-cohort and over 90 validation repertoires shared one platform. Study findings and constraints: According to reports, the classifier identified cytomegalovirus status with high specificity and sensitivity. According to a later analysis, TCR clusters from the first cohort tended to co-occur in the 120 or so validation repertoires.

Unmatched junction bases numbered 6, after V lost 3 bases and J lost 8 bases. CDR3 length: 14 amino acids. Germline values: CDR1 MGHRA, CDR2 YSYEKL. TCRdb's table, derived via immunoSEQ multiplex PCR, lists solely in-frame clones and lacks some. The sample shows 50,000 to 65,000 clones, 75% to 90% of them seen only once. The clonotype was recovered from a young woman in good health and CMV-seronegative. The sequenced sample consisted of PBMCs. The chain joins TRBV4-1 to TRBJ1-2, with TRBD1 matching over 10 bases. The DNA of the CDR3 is TGCGCCAGCAGCCAGACAGGGGGCGAATTGGGCTACACCTTC. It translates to CASSQTGGELGYTF.